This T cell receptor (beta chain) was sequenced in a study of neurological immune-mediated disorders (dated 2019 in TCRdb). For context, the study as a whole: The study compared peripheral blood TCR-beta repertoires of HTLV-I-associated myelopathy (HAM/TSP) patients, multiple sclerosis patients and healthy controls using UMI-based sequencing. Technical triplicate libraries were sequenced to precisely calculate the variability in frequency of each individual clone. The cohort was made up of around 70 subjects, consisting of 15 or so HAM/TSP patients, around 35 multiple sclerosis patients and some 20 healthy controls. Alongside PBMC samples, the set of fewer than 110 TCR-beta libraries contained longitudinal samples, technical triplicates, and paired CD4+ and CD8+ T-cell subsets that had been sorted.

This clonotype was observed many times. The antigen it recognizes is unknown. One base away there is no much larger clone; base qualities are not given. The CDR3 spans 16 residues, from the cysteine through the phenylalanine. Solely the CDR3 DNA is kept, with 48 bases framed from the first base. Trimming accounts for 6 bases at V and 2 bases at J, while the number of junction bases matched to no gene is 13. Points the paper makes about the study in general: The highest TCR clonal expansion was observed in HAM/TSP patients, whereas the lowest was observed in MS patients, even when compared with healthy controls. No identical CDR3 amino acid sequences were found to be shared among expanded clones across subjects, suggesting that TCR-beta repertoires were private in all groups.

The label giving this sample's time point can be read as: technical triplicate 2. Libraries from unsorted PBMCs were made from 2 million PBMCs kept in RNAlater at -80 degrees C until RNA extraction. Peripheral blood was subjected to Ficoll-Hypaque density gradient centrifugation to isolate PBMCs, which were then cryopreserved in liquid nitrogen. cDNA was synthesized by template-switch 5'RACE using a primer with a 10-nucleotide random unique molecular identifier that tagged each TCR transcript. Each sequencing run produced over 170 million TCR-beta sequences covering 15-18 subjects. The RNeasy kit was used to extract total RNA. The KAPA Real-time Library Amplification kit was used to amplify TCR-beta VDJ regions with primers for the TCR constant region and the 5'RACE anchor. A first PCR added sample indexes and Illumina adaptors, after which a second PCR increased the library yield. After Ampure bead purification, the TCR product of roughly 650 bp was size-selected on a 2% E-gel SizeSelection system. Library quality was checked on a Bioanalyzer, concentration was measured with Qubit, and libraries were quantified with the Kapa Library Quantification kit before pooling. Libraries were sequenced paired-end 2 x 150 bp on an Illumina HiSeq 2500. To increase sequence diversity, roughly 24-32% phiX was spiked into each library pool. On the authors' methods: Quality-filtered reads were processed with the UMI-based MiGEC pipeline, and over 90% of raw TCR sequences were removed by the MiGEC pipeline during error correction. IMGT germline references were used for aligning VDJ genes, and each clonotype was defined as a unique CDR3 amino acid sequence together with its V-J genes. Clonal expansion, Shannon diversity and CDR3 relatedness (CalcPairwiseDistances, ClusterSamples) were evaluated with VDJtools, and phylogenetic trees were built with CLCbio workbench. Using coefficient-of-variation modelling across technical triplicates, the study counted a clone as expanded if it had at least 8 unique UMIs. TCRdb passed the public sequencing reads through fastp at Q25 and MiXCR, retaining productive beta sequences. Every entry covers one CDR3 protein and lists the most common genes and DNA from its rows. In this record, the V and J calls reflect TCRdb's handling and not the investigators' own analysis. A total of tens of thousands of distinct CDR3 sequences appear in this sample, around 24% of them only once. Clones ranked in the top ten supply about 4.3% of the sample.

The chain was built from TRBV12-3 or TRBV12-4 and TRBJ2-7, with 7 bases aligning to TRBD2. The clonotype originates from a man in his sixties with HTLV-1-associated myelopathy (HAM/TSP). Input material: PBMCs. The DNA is TGTGCCAGCAGCTCCCCCGCCGGGGGGTTACCCTACGAGCAGTACTTC. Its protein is CASSSPAGGLPYEQYF.